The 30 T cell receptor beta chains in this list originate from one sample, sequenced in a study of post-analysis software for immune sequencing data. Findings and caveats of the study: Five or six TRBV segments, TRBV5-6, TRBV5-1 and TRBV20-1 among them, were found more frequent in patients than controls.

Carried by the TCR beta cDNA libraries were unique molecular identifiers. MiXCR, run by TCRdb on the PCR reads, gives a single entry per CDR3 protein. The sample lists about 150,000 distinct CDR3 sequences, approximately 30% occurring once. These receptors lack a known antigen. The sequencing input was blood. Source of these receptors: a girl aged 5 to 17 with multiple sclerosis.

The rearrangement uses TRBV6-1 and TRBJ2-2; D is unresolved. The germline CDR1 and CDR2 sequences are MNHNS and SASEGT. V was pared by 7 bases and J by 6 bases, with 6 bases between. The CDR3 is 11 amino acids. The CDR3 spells CASNRPGELFF. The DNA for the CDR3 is TGTGCCAGCAACCGTCCCGGGGAGCTGTTTTTT.

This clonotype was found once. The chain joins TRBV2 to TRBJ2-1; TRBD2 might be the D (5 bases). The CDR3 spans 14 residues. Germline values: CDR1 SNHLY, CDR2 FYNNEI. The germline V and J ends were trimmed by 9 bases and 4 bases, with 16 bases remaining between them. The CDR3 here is CASRLAGVYNEQFF. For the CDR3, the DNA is TGTGCCAGTAGACTGGCGGGCGTTTACAATGAGCAGTTCTTC.

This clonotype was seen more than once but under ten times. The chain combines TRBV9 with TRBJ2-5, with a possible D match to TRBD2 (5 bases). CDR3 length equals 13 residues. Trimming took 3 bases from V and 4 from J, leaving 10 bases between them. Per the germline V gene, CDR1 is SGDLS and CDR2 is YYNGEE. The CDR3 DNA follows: TGTGCCAGCAGCGCCTGGGAGAGAGAGACCCAGTACTTC. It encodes CASSAWERETQYF.

This CDR3 reads CASSLTGPKGGETQYF. The CDR3 coding sequence is TGTGCCAGCAGCCTAACCGGGCCCAAGGGGGGCGAGACCCAGTACTTC. The rearrangement joins TRBV11-2 to TRBJ2-5; D is perhaps TRBD1 or TRBD2 (6 bases each). Germline assignment: CDR1 SGHAT and CDR2 FQNNGV. The CDR3 totals 16 residues. V shed 5 bases and J shed 5 bases, with 21 bases lying between them.

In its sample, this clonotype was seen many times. The CDR3 spells CSVQGAFSNYEQYF. The CDR3 coding sequence is TGCAGCGTTCAGGGGGCCTTTTCTAACTACGAGCAGTACTTC. The chain links TRBV29-1 to TRBJ2-7; TRBD1 agrees at 8 bases. V was pared by 5 bases and J by 3 bases, with 9 bases of the junction left unmatched. The CDR3 length is 14 residues. CDR1 is SQVTM, CDR2 ANQGSEA, per germline.

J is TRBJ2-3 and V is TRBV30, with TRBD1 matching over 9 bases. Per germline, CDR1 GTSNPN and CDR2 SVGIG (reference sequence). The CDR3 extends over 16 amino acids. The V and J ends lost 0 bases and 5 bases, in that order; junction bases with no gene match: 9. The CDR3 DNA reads TGTGCCTGGAGTGTAGGAGGGACAGGGCGGGGAGATACGCAGTATTTT. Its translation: CAWSVGGTGRGDTQYF.

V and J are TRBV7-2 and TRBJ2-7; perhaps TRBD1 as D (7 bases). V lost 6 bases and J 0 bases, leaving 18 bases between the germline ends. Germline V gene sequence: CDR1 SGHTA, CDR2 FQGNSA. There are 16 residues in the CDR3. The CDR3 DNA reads TGTGCCAGCAGTCGTACTGGCGGGGACAGCTCCTACGAGCAGTACTTC. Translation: CASSRTGGDSSYEQYF.

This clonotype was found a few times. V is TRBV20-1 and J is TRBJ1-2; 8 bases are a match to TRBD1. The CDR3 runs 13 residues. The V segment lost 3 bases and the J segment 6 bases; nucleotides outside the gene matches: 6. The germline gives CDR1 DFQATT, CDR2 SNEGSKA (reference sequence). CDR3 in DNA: TGCAGTGCTAGGCCCGGACAGGGAAATGGCTACACCTTC. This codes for CSARPGQGNGYTF.

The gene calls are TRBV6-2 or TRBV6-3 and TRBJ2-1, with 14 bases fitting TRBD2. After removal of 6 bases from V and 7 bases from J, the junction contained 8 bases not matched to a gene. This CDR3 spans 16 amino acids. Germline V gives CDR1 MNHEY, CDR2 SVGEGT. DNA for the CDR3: TGTGCCAGCAGCTTGGGACTAGCGGGAGTCAGGAATGAGCAGTTCTTC. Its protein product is CASSLGLAGVRNEQFF.

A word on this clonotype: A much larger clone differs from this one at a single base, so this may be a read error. Here the CDR3 DNA reads TGCAGTGCTACGGGACAGGGGGCGGGCAATGAGCAGTTCTTC. This sequence encodes CSATGQGAGNEQFF. The chain carries TRBV20-1 and TRBJ2-1, with TRBD1 matching over 12 bases. Unmatched junction bases numbered 4, after V lost 4 bases and J lost 6 bases. The V gene's germline CDR1 is DFQATT and CDR2 SNEGSKA (reference sequence). This CDR3 contains 14 residues.

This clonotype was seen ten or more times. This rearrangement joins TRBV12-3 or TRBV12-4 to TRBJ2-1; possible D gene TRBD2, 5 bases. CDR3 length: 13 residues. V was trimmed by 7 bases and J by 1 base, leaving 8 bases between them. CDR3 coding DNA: TGTGCCAGCACATGGGAGTCCTACAATGAGCAGTTCTTC. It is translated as CASTWESYNEQFF.

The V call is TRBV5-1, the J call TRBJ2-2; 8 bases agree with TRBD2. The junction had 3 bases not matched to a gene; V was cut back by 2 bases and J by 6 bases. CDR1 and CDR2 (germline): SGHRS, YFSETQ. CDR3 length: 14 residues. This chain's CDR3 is CASSLREGPGELFF. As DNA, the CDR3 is TGCGCCAGCAGCTTACGGGAGGGTCCCGGGGAGCTGTTTTTT.

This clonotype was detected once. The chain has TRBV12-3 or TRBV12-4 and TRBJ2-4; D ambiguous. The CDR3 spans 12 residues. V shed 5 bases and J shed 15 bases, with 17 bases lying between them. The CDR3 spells CASSLGTYERYF. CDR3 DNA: TGTGCCAGCAGTCTGGGAACCTACGAGCGGTACTTC.

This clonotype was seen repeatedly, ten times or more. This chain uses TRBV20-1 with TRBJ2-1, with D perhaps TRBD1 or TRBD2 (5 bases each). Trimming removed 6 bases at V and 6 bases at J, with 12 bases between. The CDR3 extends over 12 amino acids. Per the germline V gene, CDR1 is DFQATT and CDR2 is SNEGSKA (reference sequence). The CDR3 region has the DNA TGCAGTGCCAAGGGACCAGCCAATGAGCAGTTCTTC. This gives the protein CSAKGPANEQFF.

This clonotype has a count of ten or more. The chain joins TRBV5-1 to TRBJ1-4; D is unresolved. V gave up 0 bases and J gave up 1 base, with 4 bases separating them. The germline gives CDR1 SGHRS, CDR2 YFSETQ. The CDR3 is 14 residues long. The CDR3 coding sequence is TGCGCCAGCAGCTTGGAGGGAACTAATGAAAAACTGTTTTTT. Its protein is CASSLEGTNEKLFF. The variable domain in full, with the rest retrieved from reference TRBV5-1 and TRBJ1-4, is KAGVTQTPRYLIKTRGQQVTLSCSPISGHRSVSWYQQTPGQGLQFLFEYFSETQRNKGNFPGRFSGRQFSNSRSEMNVSTLELGDSALYLCASSLEGTNEKLFFGSGTQLSVL.

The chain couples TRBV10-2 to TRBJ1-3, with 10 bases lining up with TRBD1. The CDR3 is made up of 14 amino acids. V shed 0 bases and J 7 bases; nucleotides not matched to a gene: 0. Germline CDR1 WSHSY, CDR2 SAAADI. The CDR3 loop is CASSESGQGNTIYF. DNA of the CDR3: TGCGCCAGCAGTGAGTCGGGACAGGGGAACACCATATATTTT.

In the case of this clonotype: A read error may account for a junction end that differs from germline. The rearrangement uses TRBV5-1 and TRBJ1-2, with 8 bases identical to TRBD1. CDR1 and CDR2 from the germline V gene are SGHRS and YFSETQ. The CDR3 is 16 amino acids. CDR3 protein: CASSLGGTGLSYGYTF. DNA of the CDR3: TGCGCTAGCAGCTTGGGTGGGACAGGCCTATCCTATGGCTACACCTTC.

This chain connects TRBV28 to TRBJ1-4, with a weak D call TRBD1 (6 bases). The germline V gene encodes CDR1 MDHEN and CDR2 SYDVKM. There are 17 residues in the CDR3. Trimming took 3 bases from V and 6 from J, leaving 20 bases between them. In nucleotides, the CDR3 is TGTGCCAGCAGTTTTTGGCACATTACAGGGAGACATGAAAAACTGTTTTTT. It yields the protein CASSFWHITGRHEKLFF.

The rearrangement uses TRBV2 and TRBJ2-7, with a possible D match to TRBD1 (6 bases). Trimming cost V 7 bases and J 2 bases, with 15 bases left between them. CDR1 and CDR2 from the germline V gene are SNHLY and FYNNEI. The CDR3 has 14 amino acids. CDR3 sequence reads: CASTGEINAYEQYF. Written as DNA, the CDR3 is TGTGCCAGCACAGGGGAAATAAACGCCTACGAGCAGTACTTC. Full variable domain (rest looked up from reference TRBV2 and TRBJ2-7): EPEVTQTPSHQVTQMGQEVILRCVPISNHLYFYWYRQILGQKVEFLVSFYNNEISEKSEIFDDQFSVERPDGSNFTLKIRSTKLEDSAMYFCASTGEINAYEQYFGPGTRLTVT.

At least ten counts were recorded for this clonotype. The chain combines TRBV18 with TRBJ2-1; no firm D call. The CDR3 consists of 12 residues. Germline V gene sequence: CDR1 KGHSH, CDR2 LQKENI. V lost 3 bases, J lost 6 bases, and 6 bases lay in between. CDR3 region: CASSPERNEQFF. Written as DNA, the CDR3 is TGTGCCAGCTCACCCGAACGCAATGAGCAGTTCTTC.

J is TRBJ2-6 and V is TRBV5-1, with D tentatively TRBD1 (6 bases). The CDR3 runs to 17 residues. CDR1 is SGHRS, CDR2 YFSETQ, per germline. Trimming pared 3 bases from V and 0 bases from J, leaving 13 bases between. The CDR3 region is CASSWRQGSSGANVLTF. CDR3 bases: TGCGCCAGCAGCTGGCGGCAGGGGAGCTCTGGGGCCAACGTCCTGACTTTC.

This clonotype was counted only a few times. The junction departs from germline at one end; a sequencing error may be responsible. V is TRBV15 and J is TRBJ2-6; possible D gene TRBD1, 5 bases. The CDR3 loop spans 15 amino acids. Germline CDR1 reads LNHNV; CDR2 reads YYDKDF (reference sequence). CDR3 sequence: CATSRDPSGANVRTF. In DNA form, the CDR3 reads TGTGCCACCAGCAGAGATCCCTCTGGGGCCAACGTCCGGACTTTC.

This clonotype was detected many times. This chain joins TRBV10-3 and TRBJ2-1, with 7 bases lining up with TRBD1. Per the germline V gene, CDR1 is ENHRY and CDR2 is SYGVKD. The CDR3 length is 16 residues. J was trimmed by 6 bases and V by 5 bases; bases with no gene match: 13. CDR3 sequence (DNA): TGTGCCATCAGTTTATCCCCCGGACAGGCCTCCAATGAGCAGTTCTTC. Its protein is CAISLSPGQASNEQFF.

CDR3 region: CASSLGAGPHSYEQYF. The CDR3 DNA reads TGTGCCAGCAGCTTAGGCGCAGGACCGCACTCCTACGAGCAGTACTTC. The chain uses TRBV7-2 and TRBJ2-7; D unclear. V was pared by 1 base and J by 0 bases, with 13 bases between. The germline CDR1 and CDR2 sequences are SGHTA and FQGNSA. The CDR3 has 16 residues. Together with reference TRBV7-2 and TRBJ2-7, the CDR3 gives the full variable domain: GAGVSQSPSNKVTEKGKDVELRCDPISGHTALYWYRQSLGQGLEFLIYFQGNSAPDKSGLPSDRFSAERTGGSVSTLTIQRTQQEDSAVYLCASSLGAGPHSYEQYFGPGTRLTVT.

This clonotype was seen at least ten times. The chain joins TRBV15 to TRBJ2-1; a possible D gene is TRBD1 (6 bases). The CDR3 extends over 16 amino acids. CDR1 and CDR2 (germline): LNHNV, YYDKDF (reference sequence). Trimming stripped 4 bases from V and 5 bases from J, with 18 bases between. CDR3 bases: TGTGCCACCAGCAAGACTCGCCAACGACAGGACAATGAGCAGTTCTTC. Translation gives CATSKTRQRQDNEQFF. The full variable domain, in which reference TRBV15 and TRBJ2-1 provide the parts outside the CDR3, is DAMVIQNPRYQVTQFGKPVTLSCSQTLNHNVMYWYQQKSSQAPKLLFHYYDKDFNNEADTPDNFQSRRPNTSFCFLDIRSPGLGDTAMYLCATSKTRQRQDNEQFFGPGTRLTVL.

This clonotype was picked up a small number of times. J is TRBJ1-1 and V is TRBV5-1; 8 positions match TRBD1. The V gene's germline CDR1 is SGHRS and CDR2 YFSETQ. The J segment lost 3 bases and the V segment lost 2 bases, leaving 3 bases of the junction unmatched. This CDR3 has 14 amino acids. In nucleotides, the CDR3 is TGCGCCAGCAGCTTCCAGGGGGCGTACACTGAAGCTTTCTTT. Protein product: CASSFQGAYTEAFF.

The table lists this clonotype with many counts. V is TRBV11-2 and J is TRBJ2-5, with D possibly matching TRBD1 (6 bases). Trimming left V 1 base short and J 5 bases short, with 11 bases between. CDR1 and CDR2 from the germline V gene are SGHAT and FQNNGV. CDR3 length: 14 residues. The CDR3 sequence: CASSLAWTEETQYF. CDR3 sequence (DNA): TGTGCCAGCAGCTTAGCCTGGACAGAGGAGACCCAGTACTTC.

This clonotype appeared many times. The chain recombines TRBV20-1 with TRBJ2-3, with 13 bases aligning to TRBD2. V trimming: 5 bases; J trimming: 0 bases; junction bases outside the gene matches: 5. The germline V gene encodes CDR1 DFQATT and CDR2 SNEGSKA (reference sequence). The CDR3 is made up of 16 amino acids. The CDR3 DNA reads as TGCAGTGCTGGGGGACTAGCGGGAACTAGCACAGATACGCAGTATTTT. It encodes CSAGGLAGTSTDTQYF.

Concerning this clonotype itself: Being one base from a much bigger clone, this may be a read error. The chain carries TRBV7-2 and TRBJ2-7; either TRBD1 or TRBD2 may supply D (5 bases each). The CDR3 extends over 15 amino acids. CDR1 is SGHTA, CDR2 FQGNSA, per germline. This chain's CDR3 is CASSLTTGNSYEQHF. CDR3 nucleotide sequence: TGTGCCAGCAGCTTGACTACAGGCAACTCCTACGAGCAGCACTTC.

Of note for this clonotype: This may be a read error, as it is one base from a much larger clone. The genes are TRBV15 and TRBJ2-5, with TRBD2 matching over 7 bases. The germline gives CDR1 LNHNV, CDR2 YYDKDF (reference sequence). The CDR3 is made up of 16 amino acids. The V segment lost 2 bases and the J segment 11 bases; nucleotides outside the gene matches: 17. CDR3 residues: CATSRTLAYSYNEQYF. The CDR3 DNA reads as TGTGCCACCAGCAGAACACTAGCGTACTCCTACAATGAGCAGTACTTC.